This T cell receptor beta chain comes out of a study of blood T cell repertoires in COVID-19. Germline CDR1 SQVTM, CDR2 ANQGSEA. V shed 7 bases and J 4 bases; nucleotides not matched to a gene: 7. This CDR3 is built from 14 residues. Using immunoSEQ multiplex PCR, the repertoire was profiled, and TCRdb retains in-frame clones only, with some absent. The profile covers around 250,000 clones, with roughly 89% appearing a single time and 0.94% taken by the ten largest. The source of this sequence is a woman between 40 and 50 years old who had recovered from COVID-19. The sequenced material came from peripheral blood. V usage is TRBV29-1 and J usage is TRBJ1-5; 10 bases are shared with TRBD1. CDR3 in DNA: TGCAGCGCTTCGACAGGGGGCGGTAATCAGCCCCAGCATTTT. The encoded protein is CSASTGGGNQPQHF.